This TCR beta chain is drawn from a study of blood T cell repertoires in COVID-19. Trimming pared 2 bases from V and 8 bases from J, leaving 15 bases between. CDR1 and CDR2 from the germline V gene are MNHEY and SVGAGI. The CDR3 is 14 amino acids. The table came from immunoSEQ multiplex PCR; TCRdb's copy has only in-frame clones and leaves some out. The data contain a few hundred thousand clones, roughly 90% of them singletons. This clone has only one observation. The sequenced material came from PBMCs or T cells enriched from blood (not recorded which). The chain links TRBV6-5 to TRBJ1-2; a possible D gene is TRBD1 (6 bases). This receptor was taken from a woman aged 25 to 39 who had recovered from COVID-19. CDR3 in amino acids: CASSYQGQGRGYTF. CDR3 sequence (DNA): TGTGCCAGCAGTTACCAAGGTCAGGGGCGAGGCTACACCTTC.